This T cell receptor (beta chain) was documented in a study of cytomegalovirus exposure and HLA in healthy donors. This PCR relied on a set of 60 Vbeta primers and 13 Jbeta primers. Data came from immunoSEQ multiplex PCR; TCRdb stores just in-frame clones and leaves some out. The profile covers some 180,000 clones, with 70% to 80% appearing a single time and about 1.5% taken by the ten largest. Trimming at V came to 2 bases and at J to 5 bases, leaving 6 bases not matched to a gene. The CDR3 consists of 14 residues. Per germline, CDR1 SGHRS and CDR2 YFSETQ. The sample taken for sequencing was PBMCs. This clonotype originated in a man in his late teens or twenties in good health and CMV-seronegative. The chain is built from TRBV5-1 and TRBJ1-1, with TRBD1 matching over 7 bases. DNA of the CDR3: TGCGCCAGCAGCTTACAGGGGCTAGGGACTGAAGCTTTCTTT. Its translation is CASSLQGLGTEAFF.